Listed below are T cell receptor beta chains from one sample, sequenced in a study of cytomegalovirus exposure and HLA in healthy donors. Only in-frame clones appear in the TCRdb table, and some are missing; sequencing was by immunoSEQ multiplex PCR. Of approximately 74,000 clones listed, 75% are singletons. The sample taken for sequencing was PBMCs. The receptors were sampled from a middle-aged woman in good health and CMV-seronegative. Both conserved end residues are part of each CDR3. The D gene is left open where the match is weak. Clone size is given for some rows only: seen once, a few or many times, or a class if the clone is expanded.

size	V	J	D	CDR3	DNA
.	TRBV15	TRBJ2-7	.	CATSIGEAYEQYF	TGTGCCACCAGCATCGGGGAGGCTTACGAGCAGTACTTC
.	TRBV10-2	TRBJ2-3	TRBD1	CASSLLTGSRTDTQYF	TGCGCCAGCAGCCTACTGACAGGGAGTAGGACAGATACGCAGTATTTT
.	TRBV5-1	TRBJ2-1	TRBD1	CASSPGQGEIHNEQFF	TGCGCCAGCAGCCCAGGACAGGGAGAGATACACAATGAGCAGTTCTTC
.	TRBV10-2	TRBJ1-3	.	CASSENGGDGNTIYF	TGCGCCAGCAGTGAGAACGGGGGTGATGGAAACACCATATATTTT
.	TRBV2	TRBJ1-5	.	CASRTDSNQPQHF	TGTGCCAGCAGGACAGATAGCAATCAGCCCCAGCATTTT
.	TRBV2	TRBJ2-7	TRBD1	CASMRTGVNEQYF	TGTGCCAGCATGAGGACAGGGGTGAACGAGCAGTACTTC
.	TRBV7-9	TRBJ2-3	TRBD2	CASSRAGPRTDTQYF	TGTGCCAGCAGCCGAGCGGGACCGCGCACAGATACGCAGTATTTT
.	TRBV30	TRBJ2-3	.	CAWGPQRDTQYF	TGTGCCTGGGGCCCCCAGCGGGATACGCAGTATTTT
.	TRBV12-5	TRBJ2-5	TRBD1	CASGLGTGAQETQYF	TGTGCTAGTGGTTTGGGGACAGGGGCACAAGAGACCCAGTACTTC
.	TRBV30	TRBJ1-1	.	CALLENREAFF	TGTGCCTTGCTGGAGAACCGTGAAGCTTTCTTT
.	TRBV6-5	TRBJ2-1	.	CASRTGTPYNEQFF	TGTGCCAGCAGGACCGGGACACCATACAATGAGCAGTTCTTC
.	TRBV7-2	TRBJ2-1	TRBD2	CASSIPKRTSGYNEQFF	TGTGCCAGCAGCATACCAAAAAGGACTAGCGGATACAATGAGCAGTTCTTC
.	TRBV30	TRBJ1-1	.	CAWSVGRLRGQNTEAFF	TGTGCCTGGAGTGTAGGGCGTTTGCGGGGCCAGAACACTGAAGCTTTCTTT
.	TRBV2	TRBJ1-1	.	CASRRRNTEAFF	TGTGCCAGCAGGAGGAGGAACACTGAAGCTTTCTTT
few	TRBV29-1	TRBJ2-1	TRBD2	CSVSGTSGSSSYNEQFF	TGCAGCGTTTCCGGGACTAGCGGGAGCAGCTCCTACAATGAGCAGTTCTTC
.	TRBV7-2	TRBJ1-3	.	CASSLAGVGNTIYF	TGTGCCAGCAGCTTAGCAGGGGTCGGAAACACCATATATTTT
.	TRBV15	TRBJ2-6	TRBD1	CATSRGQGGANVLTF	TGTGCCACCAGCAGAGGACAGGGAGGGGCCAACGTCCTGACTTTC
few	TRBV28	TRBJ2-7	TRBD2	CASSSSGASSYEQYF	TGTGCCAGCAGCAGTAGCGGGGCCAGCTCCTACGAGCAGTACTTC
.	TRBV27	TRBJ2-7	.	CASRGGRGRRKDEQYF	TGTGCCAGCAGGGGGGGTCGAGGACGAAGGAAAGACGAGCAGTACTTC
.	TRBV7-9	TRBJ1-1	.	CSSSLQETEAFF	TGTTCCAGCAGCTTACAAGAGACTGAAGCTTTCTTT
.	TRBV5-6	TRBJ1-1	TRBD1	CASSYLQGKGSEAFF	TGTGCCAGCAGCTATCTACAGGGGAAGGGGTCTGAAGCTTTCTTT
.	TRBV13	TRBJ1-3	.	CASSSERSGNTIYF	TGTGCCAGCAGCTCCGAGCGCTCTGGAAACACCATATATTTT
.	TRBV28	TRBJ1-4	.	CASSLFRLGQAAEKLFF	TGTGCCAGCAGTTTATTCCGTTTGGGGCAGGCGGCTGAAAAACTGTTTTTT
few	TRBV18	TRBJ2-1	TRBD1	CASCVRTGEGNCEQFF	TGTGCCAGCTGCGTGCGGACAGGGGAGGGGAACTGTGAGCAGTTCTTC
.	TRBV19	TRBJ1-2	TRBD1	CASSIIPGQGNYGYTF	TGTGCCAGTAGTATAATTCCCGGACAGGGAAACTATGGCTACACCTTC
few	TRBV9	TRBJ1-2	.	CASSPRLGLRYGYTF	TGTGCCAGCAGCCCCAGACTGGGACTTCGCTATGGCTACACCTTC
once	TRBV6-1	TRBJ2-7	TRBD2	CASSEARGDHYEQYF	TGTGCCAGCAGTGAAGCGCGGGGGGATCACTACGAGCAGTACTTC
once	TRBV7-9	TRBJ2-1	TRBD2	CASSFTSGGVGQFF	TGTGCCAGCAGCTTTACTAGCGGGGGGGTAGGGCAGTTCTTC
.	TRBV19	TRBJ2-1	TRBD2	CASRGLVSNEQFF	TGTGCCAGTAGGGGACTAGTGTCCAATGAGCAGTTCTTC
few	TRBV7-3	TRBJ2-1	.	CASSLRPAASSYNEQFF	TGTGCCAGCAGCTTAAGGCCAGCCGCTAGCTCCTACAATGAGCAGTTCTTC
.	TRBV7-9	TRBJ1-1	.	CASSFPGETEAFF	TGTGCCAGCAGCTTCCCAGGGGAGACTGAAGCTTTCTTT
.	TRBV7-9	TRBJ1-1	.	CASSQQVNTEAFF	TGTGCCAGCAGCCAACAGGTGAACACTGAAGCTTTCTTT
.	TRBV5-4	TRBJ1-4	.	CASSLGNGVQRSEKLFF	TGTGCCAGCAGCTTGGGGAACGGGGTGCAACGGAGTGAAAAACTGTTTTTT
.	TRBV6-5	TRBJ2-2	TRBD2	CASSYSSGTNTGELFF	TGTGCCAGCAGTTACTCAAGCGGGACGAACACCGGGGAGCTGTTTTTT
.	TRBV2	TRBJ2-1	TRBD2	CASRLGTSGGGEQFF	TGTGCCAGCAGGCTCGGGACTAGCGGGGGAGGTGAGCAGTTCTTC
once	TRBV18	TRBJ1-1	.	CASSPRRENTEAFF	TGTGCCAGCTCACCCAGACGGGAGAACACTGAAGCTTTCTTT
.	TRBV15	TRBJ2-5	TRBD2	CATSRGTSGVQKETQYF	TGTGCCACCAGCAGAGGGACTAGCGGGGTTCAAAAAGAGACCCAGTACTTC
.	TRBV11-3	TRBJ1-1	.	CASSLDVDQRAFF	TGTGCCAGCAGCTTAGACGTGGACCAGCGGGCTTTCTTT
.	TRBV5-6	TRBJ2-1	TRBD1	CASSWGQPSNEQFF	TGTGCCAGCAGCTGGGGACAGCCTAGCAATGAGCAGTTCTTC
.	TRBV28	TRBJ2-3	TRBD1	CASSPRDRHTDTQYF	TGTGCCAGCAGCCCCCGGGACAGACACACAGATACGCAGTATTTT
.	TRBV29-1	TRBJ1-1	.	CSVVRQDTEAFF	TGCAGCGTAGTACGACAGGACACTGAAGCTTTCTTT
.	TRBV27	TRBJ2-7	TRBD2	CASSPHRGGAGEQYF	TGTGCCAGCAGTCCCCATCGCGGGGGGGCTGGGGAGCAGTACTTC
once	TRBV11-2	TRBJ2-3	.	CASSLGRLVDTQYF	TGTGCCAGCAGCTTAGGAAGACTGGTAGATACGCAGTATTTT
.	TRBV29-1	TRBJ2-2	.	CSVLGLRNTGELFF	TGCAGCGTTCTGGGACTCCGGAACACCGGGGAGCTGTTTTTT
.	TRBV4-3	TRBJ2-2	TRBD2	CASRGLAGGLVGELFF	TGCGCCAGCAGAGGACTAGCGGGAGGTTTGGTCGGGGAGCTGTTTTTT
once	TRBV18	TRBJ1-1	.	CASSSLKTVGTEAFF	TGTGCCAGCTCATCCTTGAAGACAGTAGGCACTGAAGCTTTCTTT
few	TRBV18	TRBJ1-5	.	CASSPGQVKPTSNQPQHF	TGTGCCAGCTCACCAGGGCAGGTCAAACCTACTAGCAATCAGCCCCAGCATTTT
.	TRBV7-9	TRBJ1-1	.	CASRIGAGAAFF	TGTGCCAGCAGAATAGGGGCAGGGGCAGCTTTCTTT
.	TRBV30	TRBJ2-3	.	CAWSATRGGIDTQYF	TGTGCCTGGAGTGCAACAAGGGGGGGTATAGATACGCAGTATTTT
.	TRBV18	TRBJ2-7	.	CASSPSGGPYEQYF	TGTGCCAGCTCACCTTCAGGGGGGCCCTACGAGCAGTACTTC
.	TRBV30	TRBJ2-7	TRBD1	CAWTRDRGHEQYF	TGTGCCTGGACCCGGGACAGGGGCCACGAGCAGTACTTC
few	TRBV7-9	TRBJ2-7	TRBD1	CASTEGTGSYEQYF	TGTGCCAGCACCGAGGGGACAGGGAGCTACGAGCAGTACTTC
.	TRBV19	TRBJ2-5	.	CATTPGGGETQYF	TGTGCCACTACACCGGGGGGCGGAGAGACCCAGTACTTC
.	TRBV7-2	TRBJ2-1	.	CASSFDISSYNEQFF	TGTGCCAGCAGCTTCGACATCTCCTCCTACAATGAGCAGTTCTTC
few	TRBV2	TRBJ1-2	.	CARAEKTNYGYTF	TGTGCCAGGGCGGAGAAAACTAACTATGGCTACACCTTC
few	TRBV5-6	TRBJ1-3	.	CASSLVRRDTIYF	TGTGCCAGCAGCTTGGTGAGGAGAGACACCATATATTTT
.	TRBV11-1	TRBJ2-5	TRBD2	CASRETSGDPEETQYF	TGTGCCAGCAGAGAGACTAGCGGGGATCCCGAAGAGACCCAGTACTTC
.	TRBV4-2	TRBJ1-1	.	CASSQERTDKNTEAFF	TGTGCCAGCAGCCAAGAGCGGACAGATAAGAACACTGAAGCTTTCTTT
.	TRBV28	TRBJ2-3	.	CASTQGLSAQYF	TGTGCCAGCACCCAGGGGCTTAGTGCGCAGTATTTT
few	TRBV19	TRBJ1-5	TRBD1	CASSPDRGVGQPQHF	TGTGCCAGTAGCCCAGACAGGGGGGTAGGGCAGCCCCAGCATTTT